A single sample is the source of the 21 T cell receptor beta chains below, sequenced in a study of response to subunit inactivated influenza vaccine (dated by TCRdb to about 2018). Libraries came from RT-PCR. TCRdb records Illumina HiSeq 2500 as the sequencer. Using fastp at Q25 and MiXCR, TCRdb reprocessed the public reads and kept productive beta chains. Here each entry gathers all rows of one CDR3 protein and keeps the most common genes and DNA. For this sample there are just over 300,000 distinct CDR3 sequences; about 20% appear just once. The ten largest clones represent around 10% of the sample. The specimen comprised PBMCs from blood, sampled less than 22 months after vaccination. The receptor set was obtained from a man aged 45 to 75 who received an inactivated influenza vaccine. Donor details come from another sample of the same person, matched by shared clones.

The chain is built from TRBV18 and TRBJ2-5, with D possibly TRBD1 on 5 matching bases. The CDR3 loop spans 14 amino acids. Germline CDR1 reads KGHSH; CDR2 reads LQKENI. The V gene lost 3 bases and the J gene lost 1 base, with 9 bases spanning the gap. CDR3 DNA sequence: TGTGCCAGCTCACCGTGGCAGGGCCAAGAGACCCAGTACTTC. It encodes CASSPWQGQETQYF.

There are many counts of this clonotype. The chain uses TRBV12-3 or TRBV12-4 and TRBJ1-2; D unresolved. The V and J ends lost 3 bases and 4 bases respectively, with 12 bases between them. The CDR3 has 14 amino acids. CDR3 loop: CASSFTDPRYGYTF. The CDR3 DNA is TGTGCCAGCAGTTTTACAGACCCCCGCTATGGCTACACCTTC.

The chain links TRBV7-2 to TRBJ1-1; perhaps TRBD1 as D (6 bases). Looked up from germline, CDR1 is SGHTA and CDR2 is FQGNSA. Trimming took 0 bases from V and 3 from J, leaving 17 bases between them. The CDR3 runs to 17 residues. The CDR3 DNA reads TGTGCCAGCAGCTTAGCGCTGGTACGGGGGGCGGACACTGAAGCTTTCTTT. Residues: CASSLALVRGADTEAFF.

This clonotype showed up just a few times. The chain carries TRBV10-3 and TRBJ1-3, with 7 bases fitting TRBD1. The CDR3 spans 14 residues. Germline values: CDR1 ENHRY, CDR2 SYGVKD. V lost 6 bases and J lost 2; bases outside the gene matches: 4. CDR3 coding DNA: TGTGCCATCAGGACGACAGGGACTGGAAACACCATATATTTT. This sequence encodes CAIRTTGTGNTIYF.

In DNA form, the CDR3 reads TGTGCCAGCAGCTTTCTCTCACGAGCGGGGCTACATCTGGAGCAGTACTTC. It codes for CASSFLSRAGLHLEQYF. The rearrangement uses TRBV7-9 and TRBJ2-7, with TRBD2 matching 7 bases. Trimming took 3 bases from V and 7 from J; bases not matched to a gene: 18. Germline CDR1 is SEHNR and CDR2 is FQNEAQ (reference sequence). CDR3 length equals 17 residues. The full variable domain, its missing parts supplied by reference TRBV7-9 and TRBJ2-7, is DTGVSQNPRHKITKRGQNVTFRCDPISEHNRLYWYRQTLGQGPEFLTYFQNEAQLEKSRLLSDRFSAERPKGSFSTLEIQRTEQGDSAMYLCASSFLSRAGLHLEQYFGPGTRLTVT.

The V and J genes are TRBV19 and TRBJ1-2; D uncertain. This CDR3 is built from 12 residues. In germline, CDR1 is LNHDA, CDR2 SQIVND (reference sequence). V was trimmed by 5 bases and J by 6 bases, leaving 10 bases between them. This CDR3 reads CASSASGNGYTF. The CDR3 bases are TGTGCCAGTAGTGCCTCCGGGAATGGCTACACCTTC.

This clonotype has at least ten counts. This chain connects TRBV12-3 or TRBV12-4 to TRBJ2-3, with D perhaps matching TRBD2 (6 bases). The V gene lost 3 bases and the J gene lost 4 bases, with 8 bases spanning the gap. This CDR3 region has 13 residues. The chain's CDR3 is CASSFSGADTQYF. The DNA for the CDR3 is TGTGCCAGCAGTTTCTCGGGGGCAGATACGCAGTATTTT.

This clonotype was found a few times. This sequence joins TRBV20-1 and TRBJ1-1; TRBD1 matches at 8 bases. With 4 bases clipped from V and 1 base from J, the junction kept 5 bases outside the gene matches. Germline values: CDR1 DFQATT, CDR2 SNEGSKA (reference sequence). The CDR3 is 14 residues long. The CDR3 DNA sequence: TGCAGTGCTACCCGGACAGGGCCGAACACTGAAGCTTTCTTT. Translation: CSATRTGPNTEAFF.

This clonotype was observed a handful of times. This chain links TRBV29-1 with TRBJ2-7; a weak D match, TRBD1 (8 bases). This CDR3 spans 15 amino acids. Trimming left V 4 bases short and J 4 bases short, with 20 bases between. In germline, CDR1 is SQVTM, CDR2 ANQGSEA. CDR3 sequence: CSVGEGTGGKYEQYF. CDR3 nucleotide sequence: TGCAGCGTTGGGGAGGGTACAGGGGGTAAATACGAGCAGTACTTC.

This clonotype has ten or more counts. This chain connects TRBV7-8 to TRBJ1-6; 7 bases map to TRBD1. The CDR3 has 16 residues. V lost 2 bases and J lost 5; bases outside the gene matches: 6. Per germline, CDR1 SGHVS and CDR2 FQNEAQ. In nucleotides, the CDR3 is TGTGCCAGCAGCTTAATCCGGGACAGTAATAATTCACCCCTCCACTTT. Translation gives CASSLIRDSNNSPLHF.

This clonotype was seen a few times. V usage is TRBV9 and J usage is TRBJ2-2; D is unclear. Trimming left V 3 bases short and J 1 base short, with 4 bases between. The CDR3 covers 13 residues. In germline, CDR1 is SGDLS, CDR2 YYNGEE. The CDR3 coding sequence is TGTGCCAGCAGCGCCCAGAACACCGGGGAGCTGTTTTTT. Translating it yields CASSAQNTGELFF. Combining the CDR3 with reference TRBV9 and TRBJ2-2 gives the whole variable domain DSGVTQTPKHLITATGQRVTLRCSPRSGDLSVYWYQQSLDQGLQFLIQYYNGEERAKGNILERFSAQQFPDLHSELNLSSLELGDSALYFCASSAQNTGELFFGEGSRLTVL.

The chain employs TRBV6-5 and TRBJ1-2; 7 nucleotides agree with TRBD1. CDR3 length: 14 amino acids. Germline V gene data show CDR1 as MNHEY and CDR2 as SVGAGI. V lost 0 bases and J lost 7; bases outside the gene matches: 5. The DNA of the CDR3 is TGTGCCAGCAGTTACTCGAAAGGGGGCCTTGGCTACACCTTC. Its translation is CASSYSKGGLGYTF.

This clonotype was seen at least ten times. This chain joins TRBV7-2 and TRBJ1-5, with 7 bases fitting TRBD1. Germline CDR1 is SGHTA and CDR2 is FQGNSA. CDR3 size: 15 residues. J lost 7 bases, V lost 3 bases, and 9 bases had no gene match. Written as DNA, the CDR3 is TGTGCCAGCAGCTTTGAGGGGGCCGGGGGACAGCCCCAGCATTTT. This gives the protein CASSFEGAGGQPQHF.

This clonotype was found a few times. The gene calls are TRBV19 and TRBJ1-5, with TRBD1 identical over 11 bases. Germline lookup yields CDR1 LNHDA and CDR2 SQIVND (reference sequence). The CDR3 spans 16 residues. J was trimmed by 3 bases and V by 6 bases; bases with no gene match: 7. The CDR3 here is CASSPRGQGDNQPQHF. In DNA, the CDR3 is TGTGCCAGTAGCCCACGGGGACAGGGGGACAATCAGCCCCAGCATTTT.

The chain couples TRBV28 to TRBJ2-3; no definite D call. Germline CDR1 is MDHEN and CDR2 is SYDVKM. The CDR3 consists of 14 residues. Trimming left V 4 bases short and J 2 bases short, with 10 bases between. The CDR3 spells CASSSSGATDTQYF. The CDR3 DNA reads as TGTGCCAGCAGTTCATCTGGAGCCACAGATACGCAGTATTTT.

The chain uses TRBV7-8 and TRBJ1-2; possible D gene TRBD1, 5 bases. In germline, CDR1 is SGHVS, CDR2 FQNEAQ. The length of the CDR3 is 13 residues. Trimming removed 4 bases from V and 4 bases from J, with 10 bases in between. This chain's CDR3 is CASSSRVGYGYTF. DNA for the CDR3: TGTGCCAGCAGCTCCAGGGTTGGCTATGGCTACACCTTC.

The sample holds a few counts of this clonotype. The chain links TRBV20-1 to TRBJ2-3; D assignment may be TRBD1 or TRBD2 (6 bases each). V lost 5 bases and J lost 0, with 12 bases in between. The CDR3 spans 14 residues. Looked up from germline, CDR1 is DFQATT and CDR2 is SNEGSKA (reference sequence). For the CDR3, the DNA is TGCAGTGCTGAAACAGGGACTAGCACAGATACGCAGTATTTT. It is translated as CSAETGTSTDTQYF.

The sample holds a few counts of this clonotype. The V gene is TRBV6-5, the J gene TRBJ1-2; 12 nucleotides line up with TRBD1. Germline V gene lookup returns CDR1 MNHEY and CDR2 SVGAGI. V lost 2 bases and J lost 4; bases outside the gene matches: 11. The CDR3 contains 18 residues. CDR3 nucleotide sequence: TGTGCCAGCAGTTACGATCCGGGACAGGGGGCGCCGAGCTATGGCTACACCTTC. It is translated as CASSYDPGQGAPSYGYTF.

This chain connects TRBV7-9 to TRBJ2-5, with D possibly being TRBD1 (6 bases). V lost 5 bases and J 3 bases, leaving 10 bases between the germline ends. From germline, CDR1 is SEHNR and CDR2 FQNEAQ (reference sequence). The CDR3 sequence is 13 residues long. The CDR3 DNA reads TGTGCCAGCAGCGGGACACAGGAAGAGACCCAGTACTTC. Amino acids: CASSGTQEETQYF.

Only a few counts were recorded for this clonotype. The chain joins TRBV29-1 to TRBJ1-2; 10 bases match TRBD1. Germline loops: CDR1 SQVTM, CDR2 ANQGSEA. The CDR3 has 14 residues. V shed 4 bases and J 7 bases; nucleotides not matched to a gene: 9. Written as DNA, the CDR3 is TGCAGCGTTGGGCCTCGACAGGGGGCGGGTGGCTACACCTTC. Residues: CSVGPRQGAGGYTF.

The gene calls are TRBV6-2 or TRBV6-3 and TRBJ2-3; 9 bases are a match to TRBD1. Trimming at V came to 7 bases and at J to 5 bases, leaving 13 bases not matched to a gene. The CDR3 loop spans 16 amino acids. Germline V gene lookup returns CDR1 MNHEY and CDR2 SVGEGT. DNA for the CDR3: TGTGCCAGCAAACTCACCTCGGGACAGGGTGAAGATACGCAGTATTTT. This codes for CASKLTSGQGEDTQYF.